The 5 T cell receptor beta chains below come from one sample, sequenced in a study of beta chain features in type 1 diabetes. Points from the study as a whole: In every one of the four CD4+ subsets, TCRB CDR3s were moderately but significantly shorter in Type 1 diabetes patients.

The antigens these receptors bind are not known. What was sequenced were expressed TCRB transcripts, since all of the isolated RNA had been reverse transcribed. Measured with immunoSEQ multiplex PCR; TCRdb has only the in-frame clones, and not every one. This table has roughly 400,000 clones, over 9% appearing once. The sequenced sample was central memory CD4+ T cells from blood. The receptors originated from a man in his thirties or forties with type 1 diabetes.

V usage is TRBV7-8 and J usage is TRBJ2-3, with 9 positions matching TRBD2. Germline loops: CDR1 SGHVS, CDR2 FQNEAQ. This CDR3 spans 18 amino acids. The junction had 15 bases not matched to a gene; V was cut back by 5 bases and J by 3 bases. The CDR3 coding sequence is TGTGCCAGCAGCGGAGGTCTCCCGGGACTAGCTAGGACAGATACGCAGTATTTT. Protein product: CASSGGLPGLARTDTQYF.

This clone was found a few times. This chain uses TRBV25-1 with TRBJ2-7; 7 bases line up with TRBD1. Germline V lookup: CDR1 MGHDK, CDR2 SYGVNS. V shed 7 bases, J shed 3 bases, and the junction held 3 bases outside the gene matches. The CDR3 runs to 12 residues. CDR3 DNA sequence: TGTGCCAGCACCAGACAGGGCTACGAGCAGTACTTC. It specifies CASTRQGYEQYF.

The rearrangement uses TRBV10-3 and TRBJ2-5; TRBD1 matches at 7 bases. The germline V gene has CDR1 ENHRY and CDR2 SYGVKD. The V segment lost 6 bases and the J segment 5 bases; nucleotides outside the gene matches: 12. The CDR3 runs to 15 residues. For the CDR3, the DNA is TGTGCCATCAGCGCCCAGACAGGGAAGTCGGAGACCCAGTACTTC. Translating it yields CAISAQTGKSETQYF.

J is TRBJ2-7 and V is TRBV7-3, with 7 positions matching TRBD1. The CDR3 sequence is 16 residues long. Germline assignment: CDR1 SGHTA and CDR2 FQGTGA. V lost 5 bases to trimming and J lost 0 bases; unmatched junction nucleotides: 10. CDR3 residues: CASSRTGDPSSYEQYF. The CDR3 DNA is TGTGCCAGCAGCCGGACAGGCGACCCTAGCTCCTACGAGCAGTACTTC.

Only a few counts were recorded for this clone. This chain connects TRBV5-5 to TRBJ2-7; no definite D call. V lost 3 bases, J lost 7 bases, and 11 bases lay in between. CDR1 and CDR2 (germline): SGHKS, YYEKEE (reference sequence). This CDR3 is 12 amino acids long. CDR3 coding DNA: TGTGCCAGCAGCTCAAGGTTTGGGGAGCAGTACTTC. It translates to CASSSRFGEQYF.